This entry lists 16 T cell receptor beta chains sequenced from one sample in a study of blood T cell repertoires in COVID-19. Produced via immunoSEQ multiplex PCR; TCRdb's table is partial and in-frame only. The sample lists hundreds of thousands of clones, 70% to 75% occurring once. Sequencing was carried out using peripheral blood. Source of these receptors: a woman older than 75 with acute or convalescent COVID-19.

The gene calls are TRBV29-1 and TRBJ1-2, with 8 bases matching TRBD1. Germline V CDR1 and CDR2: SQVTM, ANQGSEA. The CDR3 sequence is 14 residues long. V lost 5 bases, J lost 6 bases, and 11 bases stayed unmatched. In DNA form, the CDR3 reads TGCAGCGTTTCTGACCCGGGACAGGTCCATGGCTACACCTTC. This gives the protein CSVSDPGQVHGYTF.

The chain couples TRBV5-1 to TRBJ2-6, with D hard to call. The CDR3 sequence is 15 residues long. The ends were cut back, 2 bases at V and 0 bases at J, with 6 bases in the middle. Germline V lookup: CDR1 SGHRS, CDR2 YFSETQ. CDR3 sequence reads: CASSFSGSGANVLTF. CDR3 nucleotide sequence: TGCGCCAGCAGCTTCTCAGGCTCTGGGGCCAACGTCCTGACTTTC.

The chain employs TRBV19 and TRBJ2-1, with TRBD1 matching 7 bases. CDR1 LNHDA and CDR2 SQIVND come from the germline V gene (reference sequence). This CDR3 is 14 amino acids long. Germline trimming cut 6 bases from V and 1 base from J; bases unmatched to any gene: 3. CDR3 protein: CASRRQGSYNEQFF. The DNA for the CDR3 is TGTGCCAGTAGGCGACAGGGATCCTACAATGAGCAGTTCTTC.

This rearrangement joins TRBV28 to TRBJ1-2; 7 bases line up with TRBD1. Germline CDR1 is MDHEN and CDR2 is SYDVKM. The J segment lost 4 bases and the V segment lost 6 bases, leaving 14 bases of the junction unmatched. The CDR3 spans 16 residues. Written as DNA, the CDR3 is TGTGCCAGCAGCCAAATTGAGCCTCGACAGGGCTATGGCTACACCTTC. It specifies CASSQIEPRQGYGYTF.

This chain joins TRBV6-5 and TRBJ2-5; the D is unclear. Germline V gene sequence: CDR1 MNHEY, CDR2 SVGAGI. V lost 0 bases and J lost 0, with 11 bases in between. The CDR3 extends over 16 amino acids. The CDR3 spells CASSYSGRMYQETQYF. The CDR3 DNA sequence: TGTGCCAGCAGTTACTCAGGCAGGATGTACCAAGAGACCCAGTACTTC.

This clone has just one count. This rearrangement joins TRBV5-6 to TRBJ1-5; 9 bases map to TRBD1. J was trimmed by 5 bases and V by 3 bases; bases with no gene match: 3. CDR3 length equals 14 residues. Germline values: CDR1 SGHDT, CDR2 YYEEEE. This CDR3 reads CASSSRQGDQPQHF. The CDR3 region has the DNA TGTGCCAGCAGCTCCCGACAGGGGGATCAGCCCCAGCATTTT.

CDR3 sequence: CASSNVTAYTEAFF. CDR3 nucleotides: TGTGCCAGCAGCAATGTAACAGCATACACTGAAGCTTTCTTT. The genes are TRBV21-1 and TRBJ1-1; the table names TRBD1, a call not compared with the DNA. TRBV21-1 is labeled a pseudogene. The CDR3 covers 14 residues.

Written as DNA, the CDR3 is TGTGCCAGCAGCTCCGACAGGGTCGGGGAGACCCAGTACTTC. Residues: CASSSDRVGETQYF. V usage is TRBV11-2 and J usage is TRBJ2-5, with 7 bases lining up with TRBD1. Germline V gene sequence: CDR1 SGHAT, CDR2 FQNNGV. The junction had 7 bases not matched to a gene; V was cut back by 4 bases and J by 5 bases. The CDR3 has 14 amino acids.

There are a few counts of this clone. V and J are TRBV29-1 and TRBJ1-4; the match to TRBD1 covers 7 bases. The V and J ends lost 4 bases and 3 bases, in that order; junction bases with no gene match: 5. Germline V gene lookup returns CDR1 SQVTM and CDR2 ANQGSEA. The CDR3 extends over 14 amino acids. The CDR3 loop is CSVADRASNEKLFF. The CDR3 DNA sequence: TGCAGCGTTGCCGACAGGGCATCTAATGAAAAACTGTTTTTT.

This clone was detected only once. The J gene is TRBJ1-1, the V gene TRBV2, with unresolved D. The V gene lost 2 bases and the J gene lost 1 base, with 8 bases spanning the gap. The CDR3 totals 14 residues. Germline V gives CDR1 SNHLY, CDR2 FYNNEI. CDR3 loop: CASSEWAQNTEAFF. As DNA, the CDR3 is TGTGCCAGCAGTGAATGGGCACAGAACACTGAAGCTTTCTTT.

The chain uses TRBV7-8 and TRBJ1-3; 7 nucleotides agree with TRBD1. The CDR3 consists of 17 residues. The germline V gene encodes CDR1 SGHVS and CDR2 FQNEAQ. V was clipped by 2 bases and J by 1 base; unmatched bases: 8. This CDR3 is CASSLTYDRVSGNTIYF. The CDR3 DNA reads TGTGCCAGCAGCTTAACCTACGACAGGGTATCTGGAAACACCATATATTTT.

This CDR3 reads CASRPRVDTEAFF. The CDR3 coding sequence is TGTGCCAGCAGGCCCAGGGTGGACACTGAAGCTTTCTTT. This rearrangement joins TRBV6-5 to TRBJ1-1; perhaps TRBD1 as D (5 bases). Looked up from germline, CDR1 is MNHEY and CDR2 is SVGAGI. V shed 6 bases and J shed 3 bases, with 11 bases lying between them. This CDR3 contains 13 residues.

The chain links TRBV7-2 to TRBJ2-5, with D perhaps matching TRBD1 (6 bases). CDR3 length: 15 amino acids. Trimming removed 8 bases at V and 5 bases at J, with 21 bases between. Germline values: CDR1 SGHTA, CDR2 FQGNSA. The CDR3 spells CASAYTTGRRETQYF. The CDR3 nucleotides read TGTGCCAGCGCCTACACGACAGGTCGGAGGGAGACCCAGTACTTC.

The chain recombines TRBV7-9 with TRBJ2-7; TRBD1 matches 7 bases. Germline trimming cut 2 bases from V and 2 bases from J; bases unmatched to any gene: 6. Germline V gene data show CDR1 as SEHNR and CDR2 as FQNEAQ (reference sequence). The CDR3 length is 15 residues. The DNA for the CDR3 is TGTGCCAGCAGCTTATCGACAGGGCTAACCTACGAGCAGTACTTC. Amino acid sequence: CASSLSTGLTYEQYF. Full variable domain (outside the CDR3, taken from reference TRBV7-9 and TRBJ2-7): DTGVSQNPRHKITKRGQNVTFRCDPISEHNRLYWYRQTLGQGPEFLTYFQNEAQLEKSRLLSDRFSAERPKGSFSTLEIQRTEQGDSAMYLCASSLSTGLTYEQYFGPGTRLTVT.

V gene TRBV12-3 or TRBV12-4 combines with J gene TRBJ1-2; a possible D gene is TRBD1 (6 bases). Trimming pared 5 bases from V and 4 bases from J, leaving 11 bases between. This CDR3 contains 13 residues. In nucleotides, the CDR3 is TGTGCCAGCAGTACCGGGACACCCTATGGCTACACCTTC. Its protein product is CASSTGTPYGYTF.

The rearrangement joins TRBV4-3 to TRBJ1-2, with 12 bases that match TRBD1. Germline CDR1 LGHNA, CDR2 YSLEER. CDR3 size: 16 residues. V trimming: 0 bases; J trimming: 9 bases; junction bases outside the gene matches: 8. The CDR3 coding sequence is TGCGCCAGCAGCCAAGATAATCTCGGGACAGGGGGCCGCTACACCTTC. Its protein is CASSQDNLGTGGRYTF.